This T cell receptor beta chain comes out of a study of early T cells in non-severe SARS-CoV-2 infection. Study background: Bulk RNA from unsorted whole blood was sequenced; chains were unpaired.

Deletions cut 2 bases from V and 7 bases from J, with 14 bases between. The CDR3 spans 14 residues. The germline V gene has CDR1 KGHSH and CDR2 LQKENI. TCRdb itself ran the 5' RACE reads through MiXCR, one entry per CDR3 protein. The sample comprises 70,000 or so distinct CDR3 sequences, roughly 4.5% of which are singletons, and roughly 3.9% rests with the top ten. The V call is TRBV18, the J call TRBJ1-1, with D hard to call. The clonotype comes from an adult who was a healthcare worker with PCR-confirmed SARS-CoV-2 infection or an uninfected control (not recorded which). The donor label of this sample is uncertain. The sample consisted of whole blood, taken at baseline. The CDR3 DNA reads as TGTGCCAGCTCACCAGTTGGTTGGGATTATGAAGCTTTCTTT. This gives the protein CASSPVGWDYEAFF.